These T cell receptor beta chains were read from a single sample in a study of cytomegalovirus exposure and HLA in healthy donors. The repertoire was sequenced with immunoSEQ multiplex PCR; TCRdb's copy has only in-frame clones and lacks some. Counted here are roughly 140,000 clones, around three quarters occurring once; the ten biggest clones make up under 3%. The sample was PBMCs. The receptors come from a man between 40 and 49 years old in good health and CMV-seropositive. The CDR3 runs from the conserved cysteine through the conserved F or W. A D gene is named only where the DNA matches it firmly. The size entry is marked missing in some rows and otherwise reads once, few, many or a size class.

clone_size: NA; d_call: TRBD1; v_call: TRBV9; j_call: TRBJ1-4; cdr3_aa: CASSVGQGGNEKLFF; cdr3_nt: TGTGCCAGCAGCGTGGGACAGGGAGGGAATGAAAAACTGTTTTTT
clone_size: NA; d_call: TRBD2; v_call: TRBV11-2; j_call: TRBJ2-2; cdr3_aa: CASSLEAGAGGGELFF; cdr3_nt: TGTGCCAGCAGCTTAGAGGCGGGAGCCGGCGGGGGGGAGCTGTTTTTT
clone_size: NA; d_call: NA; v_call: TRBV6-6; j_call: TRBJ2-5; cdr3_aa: CASSYVNRGGETQYF; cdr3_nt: TGTGCCAGCAGTTACGTGAACAGGGGGGGGGAGACCCAGTACTTC
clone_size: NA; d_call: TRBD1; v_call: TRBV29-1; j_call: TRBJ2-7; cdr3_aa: CSVRGRGQTYEQYF; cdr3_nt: TGCAGCGTCCGTGGCAGGGGGCAGACCTACGAGCAGTACTTC
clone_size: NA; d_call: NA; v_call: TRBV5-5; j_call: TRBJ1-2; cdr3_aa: CASSSDTYGYTF; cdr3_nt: TGTGCCAGCAGCTCGGACACTTATGGCTACACCTTC
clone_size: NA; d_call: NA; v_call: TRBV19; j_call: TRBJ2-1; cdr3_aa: CASSDGGSSYNEQFF; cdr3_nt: TGTGCCAGTAGTGATGGAGGGAGCTCCTACAATGAGCAGTTCTTC
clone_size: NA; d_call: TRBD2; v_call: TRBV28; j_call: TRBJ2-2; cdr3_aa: CASSQTGRANTGELFF; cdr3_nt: TGTGCCAGCAGCCAAACCGGGAGGGCGAACACCGGGGAGCTGTTTTTT
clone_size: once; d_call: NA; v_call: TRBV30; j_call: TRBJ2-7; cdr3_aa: CAWETGTREQYF; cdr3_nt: TGTGCCTGGGAAACCGGGACTCGGGAGCAGTACTTC
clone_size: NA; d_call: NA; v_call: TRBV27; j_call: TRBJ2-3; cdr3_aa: CASSLSVRNKADTQYF; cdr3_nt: TGTGCCAGCAGTTTATCGGTCAGGAATAAGGCAGATACGCAGTATTTT
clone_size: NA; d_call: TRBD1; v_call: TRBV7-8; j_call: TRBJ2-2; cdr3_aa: CASSKQGANGGELFF; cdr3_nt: TGTGCCAGCAGCAAACAGGGGGCAAATGGCGGGGAGCTGTTTTTT
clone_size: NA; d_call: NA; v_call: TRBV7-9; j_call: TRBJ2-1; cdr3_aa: CASSLARLAEQFF; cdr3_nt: TGTGCCAGCAGCTTAGCCCGGCTAGCTGAGCAGTTCTTC
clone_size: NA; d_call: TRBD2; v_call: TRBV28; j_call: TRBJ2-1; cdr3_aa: CASSSGLAGGNEQFF; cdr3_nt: TGTGCCAGCAGTTCAGGACTAGCGGGAGGTAATGAGCAGTTCTTC
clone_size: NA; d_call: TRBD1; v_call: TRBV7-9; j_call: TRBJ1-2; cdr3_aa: CASTLRTGANYGYTF; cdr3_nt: TGTGCCAGCACCTTGAGGACAGGTGCTAACTATGGCTACACCTTC
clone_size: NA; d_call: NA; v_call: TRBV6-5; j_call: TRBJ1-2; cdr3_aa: CASTLTAGAGYGYTF; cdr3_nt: TGTGCCAGCACCCTCACGGCTGGGGCCGGGTATGGCTACACCTTC
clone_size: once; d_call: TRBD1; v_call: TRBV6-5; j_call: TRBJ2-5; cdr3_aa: CASSYSTGGLGETQYF; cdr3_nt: TGTGCCAGCAGTTACTCGACAGGGGGTTTGGGAGAGACCCAGTACTTC
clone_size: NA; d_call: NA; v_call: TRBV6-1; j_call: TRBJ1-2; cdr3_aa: CASSEEGQRGYTF; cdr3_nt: TGTGCCAGCAGTGAGGAGGGGCAAAGGGGCTACACCTTC
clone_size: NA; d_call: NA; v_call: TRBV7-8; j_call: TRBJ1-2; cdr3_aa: CASSLSTEFYGYTF; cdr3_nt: TGTGCCAGCAGCTTATCGACAGAGTTTTACGGCTACACCTTC
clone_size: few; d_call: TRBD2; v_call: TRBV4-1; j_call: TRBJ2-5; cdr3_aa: CASSQVPQGRLAGVRETQYF; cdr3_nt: TGCGCCAGCAGCCAAGTCCCCCAAGGGAGACTAGCGGGAGTGCGGGAGACCCAGTACTTC
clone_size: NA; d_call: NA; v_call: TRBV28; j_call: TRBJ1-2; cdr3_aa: CASSLTGTGYTF; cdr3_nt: TGTGCCAGCAGCCTTACGGGTACTGGCTACACCTTC
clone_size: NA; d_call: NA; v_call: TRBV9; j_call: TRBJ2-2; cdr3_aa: CASSPNPGALTGELFF; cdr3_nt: TGTGCCAGCAGCCCTAACCCGGGAGCCCTCACCGGGGAGCTGTTTTTT
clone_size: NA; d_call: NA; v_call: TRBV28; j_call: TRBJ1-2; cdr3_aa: CASRSWGGLLGYTF; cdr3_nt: TGTGCCAGCAGGTCATGGGGGGGCCTCTTAGGCTACACCTTC
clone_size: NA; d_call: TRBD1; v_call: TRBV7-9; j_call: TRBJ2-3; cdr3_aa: CASRPGPGQPRDTQYF; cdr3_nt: TGTGCCAGCAGACCCGGTCCGGGACAGCCGCGAGATACGCAGTATTTT
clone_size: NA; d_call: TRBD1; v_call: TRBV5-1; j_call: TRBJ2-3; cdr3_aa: CASSFRQGTATDTQYF; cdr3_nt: TGCGCCAGCAGCTTTCGACAGGGGACGGCCACAGATACGCAGTATTTT
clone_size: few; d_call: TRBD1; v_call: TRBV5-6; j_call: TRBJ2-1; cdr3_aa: CASSLETGDNEQFF; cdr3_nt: TGTGCCAGCAGCTTGGAGACAGGGGATAATGAGCAGTTCTTC
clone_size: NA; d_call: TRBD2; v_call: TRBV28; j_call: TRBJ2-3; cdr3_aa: CASRSLAGEADTQYF; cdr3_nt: TGTGCCAGCAGATCCTTAGCGGGAGAGGCAGATACGCAGTATTTT
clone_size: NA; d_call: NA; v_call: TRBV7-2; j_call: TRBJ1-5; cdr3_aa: CASSLEANQPQHF; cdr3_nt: TGTGCCAGCAGCTTAGAAGCCAATCAGCCCCAGCATTTT
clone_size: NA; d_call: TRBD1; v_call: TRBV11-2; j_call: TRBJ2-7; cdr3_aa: CASSLATTGASYEQYF; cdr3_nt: TGTGCCAGCAGCTTAGCGACCACAGGGGCCTCCTACGAGCAGTACTTC
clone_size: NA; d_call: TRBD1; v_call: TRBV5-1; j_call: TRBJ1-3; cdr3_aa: CASSTTGHSGNTIYF; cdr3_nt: TGCGCCAGCAGCACGACAGGGCACTCTGGAAACACCATATATTTT
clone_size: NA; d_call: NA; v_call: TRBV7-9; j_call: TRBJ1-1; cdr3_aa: CAARGQGGTEAFF; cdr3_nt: TGTGCCGCCAGAGGTCAGGGAGGAACTGAAGCTTTCTTT
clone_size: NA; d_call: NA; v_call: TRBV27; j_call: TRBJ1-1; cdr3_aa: CASSPRQQSNTEAFF; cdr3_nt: TGTGCCAGCAGTCCTAGACAGCAATCGAACACTGAAGCTTTCTTT
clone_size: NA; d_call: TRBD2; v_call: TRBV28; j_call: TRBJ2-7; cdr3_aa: CASSTSVPPYEQYF; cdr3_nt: TGTGCCAGCTCGACTAGCGTTCCACCCTACGAGCAGTACTTC
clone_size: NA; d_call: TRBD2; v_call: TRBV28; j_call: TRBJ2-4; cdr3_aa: CASSLAGLARRNIQYF; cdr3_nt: TGTGCCAGCAGTTTGGCGGGACTAGCGAGAAGAAACATTCAGTACTTC
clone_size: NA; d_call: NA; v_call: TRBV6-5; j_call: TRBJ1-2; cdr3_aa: CASRTTIAYGYTF; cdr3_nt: TGTGCCAGCAGAACTACAATCGCCTACGGCTACACCTTC
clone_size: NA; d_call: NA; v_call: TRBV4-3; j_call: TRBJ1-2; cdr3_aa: CASSQDYREANYGYTF; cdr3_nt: TGCGCCAGCAGCCAAGATTACAGGGAAGCGAACTATGGCTACACCTTC
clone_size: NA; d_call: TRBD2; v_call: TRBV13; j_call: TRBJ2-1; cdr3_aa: CASSTIAAGVSYNEQFF; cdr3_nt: TGTGCCAGCAGCACAATAGCAGCGGGAGTTTCCTACAATGAGCAGTTCTTC
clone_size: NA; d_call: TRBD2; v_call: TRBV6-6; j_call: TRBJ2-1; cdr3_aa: CASRPGAGAYEQFF; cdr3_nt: TGTGCGAGCAGGCCCGGGGCGGGAGCTTATGAGCAGTTCTTC